This TCR beta chain is drawn from a study of control samples from healthy donors and cancer patients. Some clones are missing from TCRdb's copy, which holds only in-frame ones; the method was immunoSEQ multiplex PCR. The sample has around 200,000 clones, around 94% seen once. CDR1 is MNHNY, CDR2 SVGAGI, per germline (reference sequence). The CDR3 consists of 15 residues. With 6 bases clipped from V and 6 bases from J, the junction kept 8 bases outside the gene matches. The specimen sequenced was blood. The gene calls are TRBV6-6 and TRBJ1-5; 10 nucleotides agree with TRBD1. This clonotype was obtained from a man aged 50 to 59 in good health. The CDR3 DNA follows: TGTGCCAGCAGCCATAGACAGGGGGCTTCTCAGCCCCAGCATTTT. Its protein is CASSHRQGASQPQHF.